The present T cell receptor (beta chain) was sequenced within a study of response to subunit inactivated influenza vaccine. Study-wide findings and caveats: That few new T cells are recruited by each seasonal influenza vaccination was the authors' suggestion.

From the RT-PCR reads, TCRdb called clonotypes with MiXCR, one entry per CDR3 protein. Among approximately 530,000 distinct CDR3 sequences listed, 6.5% to 8% were seen once. This clonotype was observed a handful of times. Its antigen is not known. This clonotype originated in a man aged 45 to 70 who received an inactivated influenza vaccine. The sample consisted of PBMCs from blood, taken 23 to 25 months after vaccination.

This chain's CDR3 is CASSPTSVAYNEQFF. The CDR3 DNA reads as TGTGCCAGCTCCCCGACTAGCGTGGCCTACAATGAGCAGTTCTTC. The chain employs TRBV18 and TRBJ2-1; 8 positions agree with TRBD2. Germline values: CDR1 KGHSH, CDR2 LQKENI. Trimming at V came to 6 bases and at J to 2 bases, leaving 6 bases not matched to a gene. This CDR3 has 15 residues.